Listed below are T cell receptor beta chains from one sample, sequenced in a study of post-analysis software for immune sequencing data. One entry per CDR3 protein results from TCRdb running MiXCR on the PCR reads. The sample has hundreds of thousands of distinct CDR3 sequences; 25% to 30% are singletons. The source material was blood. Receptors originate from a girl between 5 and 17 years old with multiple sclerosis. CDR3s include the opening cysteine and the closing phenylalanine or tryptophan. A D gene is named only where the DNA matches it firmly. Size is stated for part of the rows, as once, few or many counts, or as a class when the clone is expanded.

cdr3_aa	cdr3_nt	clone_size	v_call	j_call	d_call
CASSLVGTSRYNEQFF	TGTGCCAGCAGCTTAGTAGGGACTAGCCGGTACAATGAGCAGTTCTTC	few	TRBV7-2	TRBJ2-1	TRBD2
CASSYPEGRESTDTQYF	TGTGCCAGCAGTTACCCCGAGGGGAGGGAATCCACAGATACGCAGTATTTT	NA	TRBV6-2/TRBV6-3	TRBJ2-3	TRBD2
CASSQVFGGRGTDTQYF	TGTGCCAGCAGCCAAGTCTTCGGCGGGAGGGGCACAGATACGCAGTATTTT	NA	TRBV3-1	TRBJ2-3	TRBD2
CSAPTSGRYQETQYF	TGCAGTGCTCCTACTAGCGGGAGGTACCAAGAGACCCAGTACTTC	NA	TRBV20-1	TRBJ2-5	TRBD2
CAISEPSGLWGDTQYF	TGTGCCATCAGTGAGCCTAGCGGTCTCTGGGGGGATACGCAGTATTTT	few	TRBV10-3	TRBJ2-3	TRBD2
CASSLGASNEQFF	TGTGCCAGCAGTTTAGGGGCTAGCAATGAGCAGTTCTTC	few	TRBV28	TRBJ2-1	NA
CSVLEGARGYGYTF	TGCAGCGTCCTCGAGGGGGCTCGCGGCTATGGCTACACCTTC	few	TRBV29-1	TRBJ1-2	TRBD1
CASVPGTTMAFF	TGTGCCAGCGTCCCCGGGACAACTATGGCTTTCTTT	NA	TRBV7-2	TRBJ1-1	NA
CASSLDAVTYNSPLHF	TGTGCCAGCAGCTTAGATGCGGTGACCTATAATTCACCCCTCCACTTT	NA	TRBV7-9	TRBJ1-6	NA
CSVEGRIGDTQYF	TGCAGCGTCGAGGGCAGGATAGGCGATACGCAGTATTTT	NA	TRBV29-1	TRBJ2-3	NA
CASSQTGGAGANVLTF	TGTGCCAGCAGTCAAACCGGGGGGGCTGGGGCCAACGTCCTGACTTTC	NA	TRBV6-4	TRBJ2-6	TRBD2
CASSPEGQGTEAFF	TGTGCCAGCAGCCCAGAAGGACAGGGGACTGAAGCTTTCTTT	NA	TRBV7-8	TRBJ1-1	TRBD1
CSALPANSPLHF	TGCAGTGCCCTACCAGCAAATTCACCCCTCCACTTT	NA	TRBV20-1	TRBJ1-6	NA
CASSYRGGDQPQHF	TGTGCCAGCAGTTACAGGGGAGGGGATCAGCCCCAGCATTTT	many	TRBV6-5	TRBJ1-5	NA
CASSTRTSSDTQYF	TGTGCCAGCAGCACCCGGACTAGCTCAGATACGCAGTATTTT	once	TRBV7-9	TRBJ2-3	TRBD2
CASRSGRAYNEQLF	TGTGCCAGTAGAAGCGGGAGGGCCTACAATGAGCAGTTGTTC	NA	TRBV19	TRBJ2-1	TRBD2
CSVVRGAGEQYF	TGCAGCGTTGTAAGGGGGGCAGGGGAGCAGTACTTC	few	TRBV29-1	TRBJ2-7	NA
CASSWFGDPGVGSGANVLTF	TGTGCCAGCAGTTGGTTTGGTGACCCAGGAGTCGGGTCTGGGGCCAACGTCCTGACTTTC	NA	TRBV6-2/TRBV6-3	TRBJ2-6	NA
CASSYGDQWGYEQYF	TGTGCCAGCAGTTACGGCGACCAGTGGGGCTACGAGCAGTACTTC	few	TRBV6-5	TRBJ2-7	NA
CASSYTSGLQETQYF	TGTGCCAGCAGTTACACGTCAGGGTTACAAGAGACCCAGTACTTC	NA	TRBV6-6	TRBJ2-5	NA